This TCR beta chain was documented in a study of cytomegalovirus exposure and HLA in healthy donors. In regard to this clone: Its antigen remains unknown.

V shed 1 base, J shed 6 bases, and the junction held 11 bases outside the gene matches. Germline V gene data show CDR1 as LGHNA and CDR2 as YSLEER. The length of the CDR3 is 16 residues. Findings and caveats of the study: The study listed roughly 160 cytomegalovirus-associated TCR beta chains.

The PCR had 60 Vbeta and 13 Jbeta primers. Profiling relied on immunoSEQ multiplex PCR, and the TCRdb table lists in-frame clones only, not all of them. Altogether 40,000 to 55,000 clones are present, around 70% being singletons, with the ten largest covering 9% to 9.5%. Sequencing was performed on PBMCs. The source is a woman between 50 and 59 years old in good health and CMV-seronegative. The chain uses TRBV4-3 and TRBJ1-2, with TRBD1 matching 7 bases. Here the CDR3 reads CASSQGTVEGANGYTF. The CDR3 coding sequence is TGCGCCAGCAGCCAAGGAACGGTTGAGGGGGCGAATGGCTACACCTTC.